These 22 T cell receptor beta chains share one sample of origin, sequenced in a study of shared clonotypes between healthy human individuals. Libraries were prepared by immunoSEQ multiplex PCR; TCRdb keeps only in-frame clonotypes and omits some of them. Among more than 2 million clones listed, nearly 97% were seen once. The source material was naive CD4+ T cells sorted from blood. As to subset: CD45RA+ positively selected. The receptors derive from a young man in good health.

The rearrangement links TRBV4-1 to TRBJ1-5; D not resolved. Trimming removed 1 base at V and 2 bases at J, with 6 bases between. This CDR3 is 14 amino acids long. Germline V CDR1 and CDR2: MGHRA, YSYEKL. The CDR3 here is CASSQGPRNQPQHF. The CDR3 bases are TGCGCCAGCAGCCAAGGACCGCGCAATCAGCCCCAGCATTTT.

The CDR3 coding sequence is TGTGCCAGCAAGGACAGGGGGGCGAATAGCAATCAGCCCCAGCATTTT. It translates to CASKDRGANSNQPQHF. The J gene is TRBJ1-5, the V gene TRBV28; TRBD1 matches 10 bases. CDR1 and CDR2 (germline): MDHEN, SYDVKM. V dropped 7 bases and J dropped 0; count of bases not matched to a gene: 6. CDR3 length: 16 amino acids.

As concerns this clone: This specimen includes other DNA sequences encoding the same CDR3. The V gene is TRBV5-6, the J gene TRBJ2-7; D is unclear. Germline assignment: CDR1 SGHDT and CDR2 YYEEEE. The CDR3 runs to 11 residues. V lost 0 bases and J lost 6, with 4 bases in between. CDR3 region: CASSLGPEQYF. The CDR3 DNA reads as TGTGCCAGCAGCTTGGGTCCCGAGCAGTACTTC.

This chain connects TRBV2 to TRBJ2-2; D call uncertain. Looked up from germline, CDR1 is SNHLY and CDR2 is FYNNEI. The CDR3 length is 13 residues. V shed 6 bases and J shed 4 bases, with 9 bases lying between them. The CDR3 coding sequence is TGTGCCAGCAGCCCAGAAGTCACCGGGGAGCTGTTTTTT. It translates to CASSPEVTGELFF.

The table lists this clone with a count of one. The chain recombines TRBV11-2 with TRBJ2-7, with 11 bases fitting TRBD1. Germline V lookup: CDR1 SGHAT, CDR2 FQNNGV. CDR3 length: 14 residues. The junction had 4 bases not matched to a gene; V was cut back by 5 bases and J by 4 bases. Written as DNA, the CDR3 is TGTGCCAGCAGCCCGGACAGGGGGCTTTACGAGCAGTACTTC. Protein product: CASSPDRGLYEQYF.

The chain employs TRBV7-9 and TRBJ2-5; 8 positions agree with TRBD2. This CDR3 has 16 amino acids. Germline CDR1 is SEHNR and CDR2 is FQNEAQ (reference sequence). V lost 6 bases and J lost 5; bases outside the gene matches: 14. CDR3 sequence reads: CASRLRKRERDETQYF. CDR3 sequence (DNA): TGTGCCAGCAGGCTTCGAAAGCGGGAGAGGGATGAGACCCAGTACTTC.

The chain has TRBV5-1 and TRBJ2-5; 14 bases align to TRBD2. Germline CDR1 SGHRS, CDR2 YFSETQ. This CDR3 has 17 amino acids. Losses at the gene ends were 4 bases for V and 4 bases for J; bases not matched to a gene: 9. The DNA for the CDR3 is TGCGCCAGCAGCAGGGGACTAGCGGGGGCCCTAGGAGAGACCCAGTACTTC. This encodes CASSRGLAGALGETQYF.

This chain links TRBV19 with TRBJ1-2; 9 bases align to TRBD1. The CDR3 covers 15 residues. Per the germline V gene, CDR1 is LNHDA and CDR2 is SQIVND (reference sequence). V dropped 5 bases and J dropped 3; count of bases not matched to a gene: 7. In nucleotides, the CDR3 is TGTGCCAGTAGTGCCCCGGGACAGGGAGACTATGGCTACACCTTC. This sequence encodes CASSAPGQGDYGYTF.

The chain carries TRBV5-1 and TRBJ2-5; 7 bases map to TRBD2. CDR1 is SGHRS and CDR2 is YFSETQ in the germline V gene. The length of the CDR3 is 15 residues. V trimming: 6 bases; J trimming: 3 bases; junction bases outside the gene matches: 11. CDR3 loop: CASNPGTGGEETQYF. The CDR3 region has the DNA TGCGCCAGCAACCCGGGGACGGGGGGAGAAGAGACCCAGTACTTC.

CDR3 region: CASSDPRGLYNSPLHF. The CDR3 DNA reads as TGTGCCAGCAGCGACCCTCGGGGCCTCTATAATTCACCCCTCCACTTT. The rearrangement links TRBV7-2 to TRBJ1-6, with a tentative D call TRBD1 (5 bases). Germline V gene data show CDR1 as SGHTA and CDR2 as FQGNSA. The CDR3 has 16 amino acids. The V gene lost 5 bases and the J gene lost 3 bases, with 14 bases spanning the gap.

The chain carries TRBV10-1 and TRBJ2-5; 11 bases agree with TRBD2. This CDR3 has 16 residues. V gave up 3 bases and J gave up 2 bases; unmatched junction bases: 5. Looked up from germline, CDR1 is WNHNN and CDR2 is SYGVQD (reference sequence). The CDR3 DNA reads TGCGCCAGCAGTGACGGTACTAGCGGGGGACAAGAGACCCAGTACTTC. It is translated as CASSDGTSGGQETQYF.

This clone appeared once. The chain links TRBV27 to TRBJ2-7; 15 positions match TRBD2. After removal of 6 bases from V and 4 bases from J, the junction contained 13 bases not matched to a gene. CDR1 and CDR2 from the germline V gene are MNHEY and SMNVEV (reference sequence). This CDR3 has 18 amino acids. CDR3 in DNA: TGTGCCAGCAGCTCCTGGGGACTAGCGGGAGGTATCCCGTACGAGCAGTACTTC. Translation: CASSSWGLAGGIPYEQYF.

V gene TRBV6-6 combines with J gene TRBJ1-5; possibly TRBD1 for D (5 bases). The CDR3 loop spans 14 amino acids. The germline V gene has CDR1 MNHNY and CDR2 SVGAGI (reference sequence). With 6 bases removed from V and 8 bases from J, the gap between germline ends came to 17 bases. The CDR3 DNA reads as TGTGCCAGCAGAACCGGGACGGGACTTGAGCCCCAGCATTTT. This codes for CASRTGTGLEPQHF.

The CDR3 DNA reads TGTGCCAGCAGTTTAGGTGGCCACGGGACTAACTATGGCTACACCTTC. Protein sequence: CASSLGGHGTNYGYTF. The chain has TRBV27 and TRBJ1-2; D is ambiguous. The V end was cut by 2 bases, the J end by 0 bases, with 13 bases between. This CDR3 has 16 amino acids. Germline V gene sequence: CDR1 MNHEY, CDR2 SMNVEV (reference sequence).

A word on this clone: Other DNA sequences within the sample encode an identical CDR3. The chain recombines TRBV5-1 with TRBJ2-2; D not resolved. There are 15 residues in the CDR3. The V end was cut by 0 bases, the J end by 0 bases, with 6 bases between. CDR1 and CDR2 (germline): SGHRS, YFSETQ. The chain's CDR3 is CASSLGTANTGELFF. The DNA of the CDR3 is TGCGCCAGCAGCTTGGGAACAGCGAACACCGGGGAGCTGTTTTTT.

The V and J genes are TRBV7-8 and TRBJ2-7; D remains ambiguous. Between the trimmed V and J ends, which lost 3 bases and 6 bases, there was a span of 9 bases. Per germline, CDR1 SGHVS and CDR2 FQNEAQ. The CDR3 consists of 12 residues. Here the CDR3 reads CASSFDRGEQYF. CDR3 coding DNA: TGTGCCAGCAGCTTCGACCGAGGCGAGCAGTACTTC.

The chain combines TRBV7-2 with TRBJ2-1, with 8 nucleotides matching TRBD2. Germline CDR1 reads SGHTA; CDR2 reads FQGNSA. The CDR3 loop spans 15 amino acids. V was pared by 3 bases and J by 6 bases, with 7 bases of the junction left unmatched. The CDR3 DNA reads TGTGCCAGCAGCTTTGGGGGACTAGTGACCAATGAGCAGTTCTTC. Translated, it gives CASSFGGLVTNEQFF. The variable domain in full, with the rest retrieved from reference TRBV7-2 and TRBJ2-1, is GAGVSQSPSNKVTEKGKDVELRCDPISGHTALYWYRQSLGQGLEFLIYFQGNSAPDKSGLPSDRFSAERTGGSVSTLTIQRTQQEDSAVYLCASSFGGLVTNEQFFGPGTRLTVL.

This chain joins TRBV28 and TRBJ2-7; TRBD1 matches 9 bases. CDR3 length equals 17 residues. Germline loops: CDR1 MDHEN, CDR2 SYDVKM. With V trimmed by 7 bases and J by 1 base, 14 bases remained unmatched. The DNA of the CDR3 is TGTGCCAGCAACCCAACTTCGAGGGACAGGGTGTCCTACGAGCAGTACTTC. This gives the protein CASNPTSRDRVSYEQYF.

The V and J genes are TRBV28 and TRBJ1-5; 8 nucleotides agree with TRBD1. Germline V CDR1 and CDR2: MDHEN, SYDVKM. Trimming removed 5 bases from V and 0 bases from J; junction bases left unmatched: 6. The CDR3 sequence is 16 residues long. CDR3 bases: TGTGCCAGCAGTCTCAGGACAGGGTATAGCAATCAGCCCCAGCATTTT. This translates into CASSLRTGYSNQPQHF.

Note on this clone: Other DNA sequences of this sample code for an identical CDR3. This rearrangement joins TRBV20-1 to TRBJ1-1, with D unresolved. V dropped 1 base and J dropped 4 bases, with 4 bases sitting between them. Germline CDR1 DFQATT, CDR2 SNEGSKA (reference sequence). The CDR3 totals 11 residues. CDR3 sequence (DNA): TGCAGTGCTAGAGTGCTCACTGAAGCTTTCTTT. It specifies CSARVLTEAFF.

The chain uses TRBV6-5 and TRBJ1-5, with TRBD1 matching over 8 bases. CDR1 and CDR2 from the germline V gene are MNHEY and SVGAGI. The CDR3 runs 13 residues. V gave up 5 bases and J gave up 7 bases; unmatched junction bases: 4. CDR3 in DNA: TGTGCCAGCAGTAGGACAGGGATGCAGCCCCAGCATTTT. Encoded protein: CASSRTGMQPQHF.

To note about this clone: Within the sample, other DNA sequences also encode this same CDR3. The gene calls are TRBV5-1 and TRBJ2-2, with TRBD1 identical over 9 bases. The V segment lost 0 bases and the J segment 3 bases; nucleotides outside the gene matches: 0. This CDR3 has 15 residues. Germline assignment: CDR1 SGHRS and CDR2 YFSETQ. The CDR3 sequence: CASSLGTGDTGELFF. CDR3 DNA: TGCGCCAGCAGCTTGGGGACAGGGGACACCGGGGAGCTGTTTTTT.